This TCR beta chain was retrieved from a study of Ad26.COV2.S vaccination and SARS-CoV-2 variants. Study overall: Administration of Ad26.COV2.S was intramuscular, either once or twice 56 days apart. General study findings and limits: People given the vaccine had a wider spike-specific TCR breadth than placebo recipients did. Similar non-spike TCR breadth was seen in vaccine and placebo recipients.

As to treatment: some 20 received Ad26.COV2.S at low or high dose, single or two shots; 5 received placebo; per-sample allocation not given. Sampling happened 63 days after the first vaccine or placebo injection. An Ad26 vector that expressed Wuhan-strain SARS-CoV-2 spike constituted the vaccine. As for this clone: Its antigen is still unknown.

Assay: immunoSEQ multiplex PCR; the TCRdb copy retains only in-frame clones and omits some. Found here are some 480,000 clones, approximately 88% of them singletons; the top ten hold 9.5% to 15%. Germline CDR1 SNHLY, CDR2 FYNNEI. There are 14 residues in the CDR3. V was pared by 5 bases and J by 9 bases, with 8 bases of the junction left unmatched. The TCR originated in a person aged 18-65 years who received the Ad26.COV2.S COVID-19 vaccine or a placebo. The sequences come from peripheral blood, collected in a trial of Ad26.COV2.S vaccine versus placebo. The chain has TRBV2 and TRBJ2-1, with 9 bases lining up with TRBD1. The CDR3 DNA reads as TGTGCCAGCAGTCGGGACAGGGTGGCGCCTGAGCAGTTCTTC. As protein: CASSRDRVAPEQFF. The variable domain in full, with the rest retrieved from reference TRBV2 and TRBJ2-1, is EPEVTQTPSHQVTQMGQEVILRCVPISNHLYFYWYRQILGQKVEFLVSFYNNEISEKSEIFDDQFSVERPDGSNFTLKIRSTKLEDSAMYFCASSRDRVAPEQFFGPGTRLTVL.